The present T cell receptor (beta chain) was sequenced within a study of tumor and adjacent non-tumor tissue in lung cancer. RNA was extracted from bulk tissue without any cell sorting. Distant lung tissue was collected more than 3 cm away from the tumor edge. This clonotype has a single count. A junction boundary mismatches the germline segment, possibly from a read error. Three rounds of nested PCR, following a modified ARM-PCR protocol, produced the TCRbeta library. MiXCR, applied by TCRdb to the multiplex PCR reads, yields one record per CDR3 protein. The repertoire includes about 110,000 distinct CDR3 sequences, around 57% of them detected once, and under 20% sits in the top ten. This CDR3 is 15 amino acids long. CDR1 SGHVS and CDR2 FQNEAQ come from the germline V gene.

The chain joins TRBV7-8 to TRBJ1-2; D is unclear. This receptor was identified in a man aged 55 to 70 with non-small cell lung cancer. Sequencing was done on a sample of distant non-tumor lung tissue. Here the CDR3 DNA reads TGTGCCAGCAGCCCATCTTCTGGAGGGAACTATGCCTACACCTTC. Amino acids: CASSPSSGGNYAYTF.